These 21 T cell receptor beta chains came from one sample sequenced in a study of cytotoxic CD8 clonotypes in ibrutinib-treated CLL. Profiled with immunoSEQ multiplex PCR; TCRdb holds only in-frame clones, not every one. The sample lists 300,000 or so clones; about 61% were seen once. Sample: PBMCs, taken after 36 months of ibrutinib treatment. These receptors all come from a human donor with chronic lymphocytic leukemia.

The chain recombines TRBV6-5 with TRBJ1-1, with no clear D. This CDR3 is 15 amino acids long. V was shortened by 0 bases and J by 5 bases, with 13 bases between the two germline ends. Germline V lookup: CDR1 MNHEY, CDR2 SVGAGI. CDR3: CASSYSWAGDTEAFF. CDR3 coding DNA: TGTGCCAGCAGTTACTCATGGGCGGGAGATACTGAAGCTTTCTTT.

The genes are TRBV5-1 and TRBJ2-1, with TRBD2 identical over 8 bases. The junction had 13 bases not matched to a gene; V was cut back by 3 bases and J by 5 bases. CDR1 is SGHRS, CDR2 YFSETQ, per germline. The CDR3 runs to 17 residues. CDR3 coding DNA: TGCGCCAGCAGCTGGATATTAGCCGGGACTAGACACAATGAGCAGTTCTTC. Translation: CASSWILAGTRHNEQFF.

This clone has only a few counts. This chain uses TRBV5-3 with TRBJ2-2, with a possible D match to TRBD2 (6 bases). TRBV5-3 is an open reading frame whose function is uncertain. This CDR3 contains 13 residues. The CDR3 is CTHRGTNTGELFF. CDR3 coding DNA: TGTACCCATCGGGGGACGAACACCGGGGAGCTGTTTTTT.

This chain uses TRBV10-3 with TRBJ1-2, with D possibly being TRBD1 (5 bases). Looked up from germline, CDR1 is ENHRY and CDR2 is SYGVKD. The CDR3 loop spans 12 amino acids. V gave up 3 bases and J gave up 10 bases, with 12 bases separating them. CDR3 DNA sequence: TGTGCCATCAGTGAAGTCCAGGGAGCCTACACCTTC. Translation: CAISEVQGAYTF.

The chain combines TRBV4-1 with TRBJ2-5; tentatively, D is TRBD1 (5 bases). The CDR3 runs to 16 residues. Germline CDR1 MGHRA, CDR2 YSYEKL. The ends were cut back, 0 bases at V and 1 base at J, with 12 bases in the middle. CDR3 sequence: CASSQDGAHLQETQYF. The CDR3, as DNA: TGCGCCAGCAGCCAAGATGGGGCACACCTCCAAGAGACCCAGTACTTC.

Remarks on this clone: Other DNA sequences of this sample code for an identical CDR3. The chain is built from TRBV20-1 and TRBJ2-7, with unresolved D. Germline V gives CDR1 DFQATT, CDR2 SNEGSKA (reference sequence). The CDR3 runs to 9 residues. Trimming left V 6 bases short and J 3 bases short, with 3 bases between. The CDR3 sequence: CSAGYEQYF. In DNA, the CDR3 is TGCAGTGCAGGCTACGAGCAGTACTTC.

The chain combines TRBV7-2 with TRBJ2-7; no clear D. This CDR3 comprises 14 residues. Trimming pared 1 base from V and 2 bases from J, leaving 9 bases between. Germline CDR1 SGHTA, CDR2 FQGNSA. CDR3 protein: CASSLDYPPYEQYF. The CDR3 bases are TGTGCCAGCAGCTTAGATTACCCCCCCTACGAGCAGTACTTC.

The CDR3 DNA reads TGTGCCAGCAGCTTCGGACAGGGGCCCTATGGCTACACCTTC. Its translation: CASSFGQGPYGYTF. V usage is TRBV11-2 and J usage is TRBJ1-2, with TRBD1 matching 9 bases. The CDR3 contains 14 residues. Trimming took 3 bases from V and 4 from J; bases not matched to a gene: 3. Per germline, CDR1 SGHAT and CDR2 FQNNGV.

V gene TRBV6-5 combines with J gene TRBJ2-7; D unclear. The CDR3 has 13 amino acids. CDR1 is MNHEY and CDR2 is SVGAGI in the germline V gene. V lost 4 bases and J lost 2, with 9 bases in between. The CDR3 coding sequence is TGTGCCAGCAGTTCCGGGCTAACCTACGAGCAGTACTTC. This codes for CASSSGLTYEQYF.

The DNA for the CDR3 is TGTGCCAGCAGCTCGGGACTAGCGGGAGGTGAGCAGTTCTTC. As protein: CASSSGLAGGEQFF. J is TRBJ2-1 and V is TRBV5-4; the match to TRBD2 covers 15 bases. Trimming cost V 3 bases and J 9 bases; bases outside gene matches: 1. The CDR3 spans 14 residues. The germline gives CDR1 SGHNT, CDR2 YYREEE (reference sequence).

This chain connects TRBV11-3 to TRBJ2-3, with TRBD1 identical over 7 bases. The CDR3 contains 16 residues. CDR1 and CDR2 from the germline V gene are SGHNT and YENEEA. V shed 2 bases and J 2 bases; nucleotides not matched to a gene: 7. The DNA for the CDR3 is TGTGCCAGCAGCTTATCGTTTGGGACAGTCACAGATACGCAGTATTTT. Its translation: CASSLSFGTVTDTQYF. Variable domain in full (rest from reference TRBV11-3 and TRBJ2-3): EAGVVQSPRYKIIEKKQPVAFWCNPISGHNTLYWYLQNLGQGPELLIRYENEEAVDDSQLPKDRFSAERLKGVDSTLKIQPAELGDSAVYLCASSLSFGTVTDTQYFGPGTRLTVL.

The chain is built from TRBV5-4 and TRBJ2-3, with a possible D match to TRBD1 (6 bases). The CDR3 is 16 residues long. Germline V CDR1 and CDR2: SGHNT, YYREEE (reference sequence). V dropped 4 bases and J dropped 0 bases, with 15 bases sitting between them. DNA for the CDR3: TGTGCCAGCAGCCGGGGCGGGCAGGGGAGCACAGATACGCAGTATTTT. Its translation: CASSRGGQGSTDTQYF.

The V and J genes are TRBV2 and TRBJ2-7; 11 bases are shared with TRBD2. Germline CDR1 is SNHLY and CDR2 is FYNNEI. CDR3 length: 17 amino acids. J lost 7 bases, V lost 4 bases, and 15 bases had no gene match. The CDR3 DNA sequence: TGTGCCAGCAGTGCGACTAGCGGGATATTGGCTGGGGGTGAGCAGTACTTC. The encoded protein is CASSATSGILAGGEQYF.

The rearrangement links TRBV6-1 to TRBJ2-7; D may be TRBD2 (7 bases). With 1 base removed from V and 2 bases from J, the gap between germline ends came to 12 bases. The CDR3 contains 15 residues. The germline V gene has CDR1 MNHNS and CDR2 SASEGT. CDR3 DNA sequence: TGTGCCAGCAGTGAAGAGATAGGGGGGGCCTACGAGCAGTACTTC. It yields the protein CASSEEIGGAYEQYF.

V is TRBV27 and J is TRBJ2-5; 7 positions match TRBD2. Germline lookup yields CDR1 MNHEY and CDR2 SMNVEV (reference sequence). V lost 3 bases, J lost 7 bases, and 5 bases stayed unmatched. The CDR3 loop spans 13 amino acids. The CDR3, as DNA: TGTGCCAGCAGTTTGGCGGCTAGCGGGACCCAGTACTTC. It yields the protein CASSLAASGTQYF.

This rearrangement joins TRBV19 to TRBJ1-1; D not certain. The CDR3 loop spans 18 amino acids. Trimming took 2 bases from V and 4 from J, leaving 23 bases between them. The V gene's germline CDR1 is LNHDA and CDR2 SQIVND (reference sequence). The CDR3 DNA follows: TGTGCCAGTAGTATACTCGGGATGCAGGCCTTAAAACCCACTGAAGCTTTCTTT. Translation: CASSILGMQALKPTEAFF.

This clone showed up just a few times. The chain employs TRBV25-1 and TRBJ2-1, with TRBD2 identical over 8 bases. The length of the CDR3 is 15 residues. V lost 5 bases and J lost 1; bases outside the gene matches: 4. CDR1 is MGHDK and CDR2 is SYGVNS in the germline V gene. CDR3: CASSRRGGSYNEQFF. The CDR3, as DNA: TGTGCCAGCAGTCGACGGGGGGGATCCTACAATGAGCAGTTCTTC.

The rearrangement links TRBV4-1 to TRBJ1-5; 8 bases map to TRBD1. This CDR3 comprises 16 residues. Germline V gene lookup returns CDR1 MGHRA and CDR2 YSYEKL. The junction had 3 bases not matched to a gene; V was cut back by 1 base and J by 1 base. In nucleotides, the CDR3 is TGCGCCAGCAGCCAAGGTCAGGGGGCCAGCAATCAGCCCCAGCATTTT. This codes for CASSQGQGASNQPQHF.

This clone showed up just once. This sequence joins TRBV30 and TRBJ1-5, with unresolved D. The CDR3 runs to 19 residues. Germline values: CDR1 GTSNPN, CDR2 SVGIG (reference sequence). Trimming removed 3 bases at V and 3 bases at J, with 27 bases between. CDR3 nucleotides: TGTGCCTGGAGCACTTTTCCCCTTCTTGACCCGCTCCTCAATCAGCCCCAGCATTTT. Translating gives CAWSTFPLLDPLLNQPQHF.

A few counts support this clone. DNA of the CDR3: TGTGCCAGCTCAGCATTAGACAATGAGCAGTTCTTC. Its translation: CASSALDNEQFF. This chain uses TRBV18 with TRBJ2-1, with unresolved D. This CDR3 has 12 amino acids. CDR1 is KGHSH, CDR2 LQKENI, per germline. Trimming shortened V by 5 bases and J by 5 bases, and 7 bases separated the two germline ends. Based on the CDR3 plus reference TRBV18 and TRBJ2-1, the full variable domain is NAGVMQNPRHLVRRRGQEARLRCSPMKGHSHVYWYRQLPEEGLKFMVYLQKENIIDESGMPKERFSAEFPKEGPSILRIQQVVRGDSAAYFCASSALDNEQFFGPGTRLTVL.

The chain joins TRBV7-9 to TRBJ2-7; tentatively, D is TRBD1 or TRBD2 (6 bases each). This CDR3 is 15 amino acids long. Trimming cost V 6 bases and J 3 bases, with 18 bases left between them. Germline CDR1 is SEHNR and CDR2 is FQNEAQ (reference sequence). The CDR3 nucleotides are TGTGCCAGCAGTGGAGGGGGGATCCCCTACTACGAGCAGTACTTC. It translates to CASSGGGIPYYEQYF.